These 3 T cell receptor beta chains came from one sample sequenced in a study of T cells in Graves' hyperthyroidism and ophthalmopathy. What was amplified from RNA transcripts were TCR beta CDR3 regions. RT-PCR in the first round (using the HTBI primer set) targeted the TCR CDR3. TCRdb itself ran the multiplex PCR reads through MiXCR, one entry per CDR3 protein. Among about 350,000 distinct CDR3 sequences listed, approximately 15% were seen once. The sample taken for sequencing was blood. The receptor source for this set is a woman aged 25-40 years with Graves' hyperthyroidism.

This clonotype was counted only a few times. The chain has TRBV28 and TRBJ2-2; TRBD2 aligns across 12 bases. The CDR3 sequence is 16 residues long. CDR1 is MDHEN and CDR2 is SYDVKM in the germline V gene. V shed 5 bases and J 1 base; nucleotides not matched to a gene: 2. DNA of the CDR3: TGTGCCAGCAGTACTAGCGGGAGGAAGAACACCGGGGAGCTGTTTTTT. Its protein is CASSTSGRKNTGELFF.

This clonotype was recorded at least ten times. The rearrangement joins TRBV7-2 to TRBJ2-3, with D tentatively TRBD2 (6 bases). This CDR3 spans 15 amino acids. Germline CDR1 SGHTA, CDR2 FQGNSA. V was cut by 10 bases and J by 2 bases, with 19 bases left in between. The CDR3 here is CATQLKRADTDTQYF. CDR3 in DNA: TGTGCCACCCAACTAAAGCGGGCAGACACAGATACGCAGTATTTT.

The J gene is TRBJ2-3, the V gene TRBV30, with D maybe TRBD2 (6 bases). This CDR3 region has 13 residues. The V end was cut by 7 bases, the J end by 1 base, with 12 bases between. Germline assignment: CDR1 GTSNPN and CDR2 SVGIG (reference sequence). The CDR3: CAYSGTRTDTQYF. In DNA, the CDR3 is TGTGCCTATTCCGGGACTCGCACAGATACGCAGTATTTT.